In this sample, the clone carrying this T cell receptor (beta chain) turned up many times. The antigen remains unidentified. This CDR3 spans 14 amino acids. The germline V and J ends were trimmed by 7 bases and 6 bases, with 18 bases remaining between them. Germline-derived CDR1 and CDR2 are SGHRS and YFSETQ. The sample is drawn from a study of metastatic and nonmetastatic thyroid tumors. Looking at the study overall: Malignant and benign thyroid patients had repertoires compared in peripheral blood and tumor or nodule tissue.

Patients had received no treatment of any kind before thyroid surgery. Authors' methods: Using the CDR3 differences seen across clinicopathological groups, the authors built a distant-metastasis classifier for papillary thyroid cancer, which was meant to discriminate distant-metastatic patients. Via MiXCR, TCRdb re-called the PCR reads. These V and J calls originate from TCRdb's pipeline instead of the authors' own analysis. The repertoire holds about 17,000 clones, with approximately 27% as singletons. Study-wide points: Compared with benign nodules, malignant thyroid tumors were reported to have significantly higher TCR beta diversity in both blood and tumor.

The sequence was collected from a female donor with papillary thyroid cancer or a benign thyroid nodule (not recorded which). Some clones in this sample may be carry-over from other donors' samples. This chain connects TRBV5-1 to TRBJ2-3; the D gene could be TRBD1 or TRBD2 (5 bases each). Sequencing input: tumor tissue. CDR3 in DNA: TGCGCCAGCCGGGACCTTCATTATGTGGATACGCAGTATTTT. Encoded protein: CASRDLHYVDTQYF.